These 17 T cell receptor beta chains were all obtained from the same sample, sequenced in a study of CD8 T cells in ankylosing spondylitis (dated by TCRdb to 2015 to 2018). Library preparation employed 5' RACE. Sequencing took place on an Illumina HiSeq 2500. Starting from the raw public reads, TCRdb applied fastp trimming at Q25, assembled clones with MiXCR and retained in-frame beta chains. Duplicate CDR3 protein sequences are folded into a single record with the most common DNA and genes. Recorded for this sample are about 800,000 distinct CDR3 sequences; approximately 12% of them occurred a single time. Less than 0.65% of the sample belongs to the ten largest clones. Their antigens remain unidentified. The paper's findings and limits, for the study overall: Blood from ankylosing spondylitis patients appeared to be characterized by a TCR beta motif made up of under ten highly homologous amino acid variants.

The specimen sequenced was blood, either unsorted or a sorted T cell fraction (not recorded which). These receptors were collected from a male donor with ankylosing spondylitis.

This clonotype has ten or more counts. The rearrangement joins TRBV20-1 to TRBJ1-2, with unresolved D. The germline gives CDR1 DFQATT, CDR2 SNEGSKA (reference sequence). The CDR3 totals 14 residues. V was pared by 3 bases and J by 2 bases, with 13 bases between. The DNA of the CDR3 is TGCAGTGCTAGGGGTACCGGACGGAACTATGGCTACACCTTC. It encodes CSARGTGRNYGYTF.

The V and J genes are TRBV20-1 and TRBJ1-5; 8 bases line up with TRBD1. V trimming: 3 bases; J trimming: 7 bases; junction bases outside the gene matches: 5. This CDR3 has 13 amino acids. From germline, CDR1 is DFQATT and CDR2 SNEGSKA (reference sequence). CDR3 DNA sequence: TGCAGTGCTAGTCCAGGGGGCGGGCAGCCCCAGCATTTT. It yields the protein CSASPGGGQPQHF.

This sequence joins TRBV6-5 and TRBJ1-2, with 7 bases aligning to TRBD1. The CDR3 runs to 16 residues. J lost 4 bases, V lost 0 bases, and 8 bases had no gene match. Per germline, CDR1 MNHEY and CDR2 SVGAGI. The CDR3 reads CASSYSIRDSLYGYTF. The CDR3 nucleotides are TGTGCCAGCAGTTACTCGATCCGGGACAGCCTCTATGGCTACACCTTC.

The chain uses TRBV6-5 and TRBJ1-5, with a weak D call TRBD1 (5 bases). Trimming pared 2 bases from V and 1 base from J, leaving 9 bases between. The CDR3 contains 15 residues. Germline CDR1 is MNHEY and CDR2 is SVGAGI. CDR3: CASSYEGKSNQPQHF. For the CDR3, the DNA is TGTGCCAGCAGTTACGAGGGGAAGAGCAATCAGCCCCAGCATTTT.

This clonotype was seen ten or more times. This rearrangement joins TRBV29-1 to TRBJ2-7; D remains ambiguous. Germline CDR1 reads SQVTM; CDR2 reads ANQGSEA. Deletions cut 7 bases from V and 6 bases from J, with 25 bases between. The CDR3 runs to 15 residues. The CDR3 DNA is TGCAGCGCCGCCGATGGTTTCTTGGCACTACGCGAGCAGTACTTC. Amino acid sequence: CSAADGFLALREQYF.

This clonotype has just a few counts. V usage is TRBV12-3 or TRBV12-4 and J usage is TRBJ1-5; 8 nucleotides align to TRBD1. The CDR3 length is 14 residues. V shed 8 bases and J 5 bases; nucleotides not matched to a gene: 8. DNA of the CDR3: TGTGCCAGCCTAAGACAGGGGACGGATCAGCCCCAGCATTTT. Translating it yields CASLRQGTDQPQHF.

This clonotype occurred a few times. The chain carries TRBV5-1 and TRBJ2-5; weak D call: TRBD1 (5 bases). CDR3 size: 15 residues. V gave up 3 bases and J gave up 4 bases, with 16 bases separating them. CDR1 is SGHRS, CDR2 YFSETQ, per germline. The CDR3: CASSSYQGQGETQYF. The CDR3 DNA reads as TGCGCCAGCAGCTCGTACCAGGGTCAGGGAGAGACCCAGTACTTC.

This clonotype turned up a few times. This sequence joins TRBV20-1 and TRBJ2-5; 10 nucleotides line up with TRBD2. There are 15 residues in the CDR3. V lost 6 bases to trimming and J lost 2 bases; unmatched junction nucleotides: 9. Germline V CDR1 and CDR2: DFQATT, SNEGSKA (reference sequence). The CDR3 DNA follows: TGCAGTGCGATAGCGGGGGGCACCCCTCAAGAGACCCAGTACTTC. It encodes CSAIAGGTPQETQYF.

This clonotype came up many times. The chain couples TRBV20-1 to TRBJ2-4, with D maybe TRBD2 (6 bases). Germline V lookup: CDR1 DFQATT, CDR2 SNEGSKA (reference sequence). V was clipped by 6 bases and J by 0 bases, with 9 bases between them. The CDR3 is made up of 13 amino acids. Here the CDR3 DNA reads TGCAGTGCCAGACTAGTAGCCAAAAACATTCAGTACTTC. This sequence encodes CSARLVAKNIQYF.

This clonotype has only a few counts. This rearrangement joins TRBV7-2 to TRBJ2-1; 7 bases fit TRBD2. The CDR3 sequence is 15 residues long. The ends lost 2 bases at V and 7 bases at J; junction bases unmatched: 8. From germline, CDR1 is SGHTA and CDR2 FQGNSA. In DNA form, the CDR3 reads TGTGCCAGCAGCTTACTGGTAGCCGGGGGGAATGAGCAGTTCTTC. It codes for CASSLLVAGGNEQFF.

This clonotype came up many times. The rearrangement uses TRBV6-1 and TRBJ2-5; 7 nucleotides match TRBD1. V shed 6 bases and J 4 bases; nucleotides not matched to a gene: 8. Germline CDR1 is MNHNS and CDR2 is SASEGT. CDR3 length: 14 amino acids. CDR3 in DNA: TGTGCCAGCAGGGACGACAGGGTAGCAGAGACCCAGTACTTC. Translation: CASRDDRVAETQYF.

This clonotype was seen at least ten times. CDR3 nucleotide sequence: TGCGCCAGCAGCTTGGGCCTAGCGGACATCTCCTACGAGCAGTACTTC. This codes for CASSLGLADISYEQYF. The genes are TRBV5-1 and TRBJ2-7, with 7 bases matching TRBD2. CDR1 SGHRS and CDR2 YFSETQ come from the germline V gene. This CDR3 contains 16 residues. V shed 0 bases, J shed 0 bases, and the junction held 6 bases outside the gene matches.

The chain uses TRBV7-9 and TRBJ2-3, with D perhaps TRBD1 (5 bases). Germline loops: CDR1 SEHNR, CDR2 FQNEAQ (reference sequence). The CDR3 extends over 14 amino acids. V was pared by 4 bases and J by 6 bases, with 14 bases between. The CDR3 nucleotides are TGTGCCAGCAGCTATTCGAGGACAATGGATACGCAGTATTTT. Its protein is CASSYSRTMDTQYF.

This clonotype has at least ten counts. The chain combines TRBV12-3 or TRBV12-4 with TRBJ1-1, with D perhaps TRBD1 (5 bases). Trimming cost V 3 bases and J 5 bases, with 13 bases left between them. The CDR3 loop spans 14 amino acids. CDR3 residues: CASSFEGRWTEAFF. CDR3 coding DNA: TGTGCCAGCAGTTTTGAGGGGCGCTGGACTGAAGCTTTCTTT.

The rearrangement links TRBV7-9 to TRBJ2-5; D remains unclear. Trimming shortened V by 2 bases and J by 9 bases, and 16 bases separated the two germline ends. The CDR3 consists of 14 residues. Germline CDR1 is SEHNR and CDR2 is FQNEAQ (reference sequence). In DNA form, the CDR3 reads TGTGCCAGCAGCTTACGACTCGAAATCGCGGCCCAGTACTTC. Translation gives CASSLRLEIAAQYF.

Regarding this clonotype: A much more abundant neighbour one base away suggests this may be a read error. The chain uses TRBV12-3 or TRBV12-4 and TRBJ2-6; either TRBD1 or TRBD2 may supply D (5 bases each). This CDR3 has 17 residues. The CDR3 DNA sequence: TGTCCCAGCAGTCCCCGGGAACAGGTCCCTGGGGCCAACGTCCTGACTTTC. Translated: CPSSPREQVPGANVLTF.

This clonotype was found many times. The chain has TRBV5-1 and TRBJ2-5; the match to TRBD1 covers 7 bases. Germline lookup yields CDR1 SGHRS and CDR2 YFSETQ. The CDR3 is 14 residues long. J lost 1 base, V lost 4 bases, and 4 bases had no gene match. The CDR3 region has the DNA TGCGCCAGCAGCCGGGACAGCTTCCAAGAGACCCAGTACTTC. This sequence encodes CASSRDSFQETQYF.